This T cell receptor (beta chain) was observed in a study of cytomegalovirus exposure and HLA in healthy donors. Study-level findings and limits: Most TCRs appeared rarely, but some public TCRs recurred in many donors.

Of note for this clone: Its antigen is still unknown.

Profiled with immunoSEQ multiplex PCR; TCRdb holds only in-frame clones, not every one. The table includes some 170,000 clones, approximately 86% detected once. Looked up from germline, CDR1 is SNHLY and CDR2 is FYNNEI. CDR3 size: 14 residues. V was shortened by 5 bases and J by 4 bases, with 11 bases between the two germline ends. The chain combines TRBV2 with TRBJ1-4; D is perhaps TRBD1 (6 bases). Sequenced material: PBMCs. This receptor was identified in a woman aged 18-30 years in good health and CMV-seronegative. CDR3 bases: TGTGCCAGCAGTTCTCACAGGGATAATGAAAAACTGTTTTTT. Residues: CASSSHRDNEKLFF.